This T cell receptor (beta chain) was observed in a study of blood T cell repertoires in COVID-19. Across the study: Collection of acute and convalescent COVID-19 samples took place in the United States, Italy and Spain. PBMCs, B-cell-depleted T cells, or T cells provided the cDNA or gDNA that made up the material.

Per the study methods: Estimated nucleated cell counts came from reference gene primer amplification. TCRdb keeps only in-frame clones here, not all; method: immunoSEQ multiplex PCR. D and trimming come from the DNA, and the V and J calls and clone size come from that table. This table has under 200,000 clones, around 82% appearing once. Sequenced input: PBMCs or T cells enriched from blood (not recorded which). The receptor was derived from a woman aged 55 to 70 with acute COVID-19.

CDR3 nucleotides: TGTGCCAGCAGCCCCTCTCTGCTGGCGGGTGGAAACACCATATATTTT. Translating gives CASSPSLLAGGNTIYF. The chain has TRBV7-2 and TRBJ1-3; D uncertain. Germline CDR1 SGHTA, CDR2 FQGNSA. The CDR3 consists of 16 residues. The V end was cut by 5 bases, the J end by 3 bases, with 17 bases between.